This T cell receptor (beta chain) is drawn from a study of tumor and adjacent non-tumor tissue in lung cancer. Three rounds of nested PCR, following a modified ARM-PCR protocol, produced the TCRbeta library. Using its own MiXCR run on the multiplex PCR reads, TCRdb lists one record per CDR3 protein. The sample holds about 75,000 distinct CDR3 sequences; over 75% are singletons and the top ten take around 12%. This sample's RNA came from whole unsorted tissue. Germline trimming cut 8 bases from V and 3 bases from J; bases unmatched to any gene: 17. Germline V lookup: CDR1 MNHNS, CDR2 SASEGT. CDR3 length: 17 residues.

The receptor was derived from a woman in her 50s with non-small cell lung cancer. The chain uses TRBV6-1 and TRBJ2-7; TRBD1 matches at 9 bases. The source material was lung tumor tissue. CDR3 in amino acids: CASCGTGTGLSDYEQYF. The CDR3 DNA is TGTGCCAGCTGTGGAACCGGGACAGGGCTCTCGGACTACGAGCAGTACTTC.